A single sample is the source of the 18 T cell receptor beta chains below, sequenced in a study of blood T cells in healthy people across ages. PCR was performed a second time for about 6 to 12 cycles using a sample-barcoded 5' primer and a J-beta primer mix. Each CDR3 protein is one row after TCRdb ran MiXCR on the 5' RACE reads. The sample includes 910,000 or so distinct CDR3 sequences, 51% of them seen just once. The sequencing input was blood. The receptors derive from a woman aged 60 to 75 in good health.

The rearrangement links TRBV25-1 to TRBJ1-4; 7 positions match TRBD1. Germline CDR1 MGHDK, CDR2 SYGVNS. The CDR3 contains 18 residues. V lost 4 bases, J lost 8 bases, and 19 bases stayed unmatched. CDR3 bases: TGTGCCAGCAGTGTAGCGGGGGCCGCCAGGGGGGCCGGCGAAAAACTGTTTTTT. This sequence encodes CASSVAGAARGAGEKLFF. The whole variable domain, remainder taken from reference TRBV25-1 and TRBJ1-4, is EADIYQTPRYLVIGTGKKITLECSQTMGHDKMYWYQQDPGMELHLIHYSYGVNSTEKGDLSSESTVSRIRTEHFPLTLESARPSHTSQYLCASSVAGAARGAGEKLFFGSGTQLSVL.

The chain combines TRBV12-3 or TRBV12-4 with TRBJ2-5; D not resolved. The CDR3 totals 11 residues. V was trimmed by 6 bases and J by 13 bases, leaving 15 bases between them. CDR3 sequence reads: CASSRLNERYF. In nucleotides, the CDR3 is TGTGCCAGCAGCCGCCTAAATGAGCGGTACTTC.

The chain combines TRBV4-3 with TRBJ1-2; D is possibly TRBD1 (6 bases). CDR1 and CDR2 (germline): LGHNA, YSLEER. Trimming took 0 bases from V and 7 from J, leaving 12 bases between them. CDR3 length: 14 amino acids. For the CDR3, the DNA is TGCGCCAGCAGCCAAGATTACAGGGAGACTGGCTACACCTTC. It yields the protein CASSQDYRETGYTF.

This clonotype was picked up a small number of times. The chain couples TRBV2 to TRBJ2-4; a possible D gene is TRBD2 (5 bases). The CDR3 has 16 residues. Between the trimmed V and J ends, which lost 3 bases and 2 bases, there was a span of 14 bases. The germline V gene has CDR1 SNHLY and CDR2 FYNNEI. As DNA, the CDR3 is TGTGCCAGCAGTGATAGTAGCGAGGGAACCAAAAACATTCAGTACTTC. This translates into CASSDSSEGTKNIQYF.

This chain connects TRBV5-6 to TRBJ2-7; the D is unclear. The germline gives CDR1 SGHDT, CDR2 YYEEEE. The CDR3 covers 13 residues. Trimming took 1 base from V and 5 from J, leaving 10 bases between them. The CDR3 region is CASSLLARNEQYF. Here the CDR3 DNA reads TGTGCCAGCAGCTTGCTGGCTCGGAACGAGCAGTACTTC. Based on the CDR3 plus reference TRBV5-6 and TRBJ2-7, the full variable domain is DAGVTQSPTHLIKTRGQQVTLRCSPKSGHDTVSWYQQALGQGPQFIFQYYEEEERQRGNFPDRFSGHQFPNYSSELNVNALLLGDSALYLCASSLLARNEQYFGPGTRLTVT.

This chain uses TRBV5-6 with TRBJ2-7; D is perhaps TRBD1 or TRBD2 (5 bases each). The length of the CDR3 is 14 residues. The germline V gene has CDR1 SGHDT and CDR2 YYEEEE. V was cut by 5 bases and J by 3 bases, with 15 bases left in between. Written as DNA, the CDR3 is TGTGCCAGCAGTTTAGGGCCAGGGAGCTACGAGCAGTACTTC. Protein product: CASSLGPGSYEQYF.

The V call is TRBV7-2, the J call TRBJ2-3, with unresolved D. Trimming pared 5 bases from V and 2 bases from J, leaving 14 bases between. The CDR3 totals 15 residues. Per germline, CDR1 SGHTA and CDR2 FQGNSA. CDR3 DNA sequence: TGTGCCAGCAGCATGACTGGCGGAGACACAGATACGCAGTATTTT. Translation gives CASSMTGGDTDTQYF.

The V and J genes are TRBV4-1 and TRBJ2-4; TRBD1 is a possible D gene (7 bases). Per the germline V gene, CDR1 is MGHRA and CDR2 is YSYEKL. Trimming removed 3 bases at V and 13 bases at J, with 25 bases between. The CDR3 is 16 residues long. This CDR3 reads CASSHRNWDSGGEQYF. CDR3 DNA: TGCGCCAGCAGCCACAGAAATTGGGACAGCGGAGGGGAGCAGTACTTC.

This clonotype was observed a few times. This chain links TRBV20-1 with TRBJ2-7; D is unresolved. Germline CDR1 and CDR2: DFQATT and SNEGSKA (reference sequence). CDR3 size: 11 residues. Deletions cut 5 bases from V and 4 bases from J, with 9 bases between. The CDR3 here is CSAVREYEQYF. DNA of the CDR3: TGCAGTGCTGTCCGAGAATACGAGCAGTACTTC.

The chain links TRBV7-9 to TRBJ1-1, with no clear D. The CDR3 runs to 15 residues. Per the germline V gene, CDR1 is SEHNR and CDR2 is FQNEAQ (reference sequence). Trimming took 3 bases from V and 2 from J, leaving 13 bases between them. CDR3 in amino acids: CASSFRAAGNTEAFF. CDR3 DNA sequence: TGTGCCAGCAGCTTTCGGGCGGCCGGTAACACTGAAGCTTTCTTT.

The sample holds a few counts of this clonotype. This chain joins TRBV27 and TRBJ1-5, with TRBD1 identical over 8 bases. Germline V gives CDR1 MNHEY, CDR2 SMNVEV (reference sequence). The trim removed 6 bases at V and 7 bases at J, leaving 5 bases unmatched. The CDR3 is 13 residues long. The CDR3: CASRDDRGQPQHF. For the CDR3, the DNA is TGTGCCAGCAGAGATGACAGGGGCCAGCCCCAGCATTTT.

The chain couples TRBV20-1 to TRBJ2-1; TRBD1 aligns across 10 bases. In germline, CDR1 is DFQATT, CDR2 SNEGSKA (reference sequence). CDR3 length equals 16 residues. With 7 bases clipped from V and 7 bases from J, the junction kept 16 bases outside the gene matches. CDR3 bases: TGCAGTGTTCGACAAGACAGGGGGCAATGGGTAAATGAGCAGTTCTTC. It encodes CSVRQDRGQWVNEQFF.

The J gene is TRBJ2-1, the V gene TRBV20-1; TRBD2 matches 11 bases. This CDR3 has 16 residues. Germline loops: CDR1 DFQATT, CDR2 SNEGSKA (reference sequence). The V segment lost 0 bases and the J segment 12 bases; nucleotides outside the gene matches: 13. Here the CDR3 DNA reads TGCAGTGCTAGAGATGGCAAGACTAGCGGGACCTCGGGGCAGTTCTTC. Translating gives CSARDGKTSGTSGQFF.

V gene TRBV2 combines with J gene TRBJ1-5; the D gene is possibly TRBD1 (6 bases). The CDR3 is made up of 15 amino acids. The V end lost 7 bases, the J end lost 5 bases, and 18 bases lay between the germline ends. Germline assignment: CDR1 SNHLY and CDR2 FYNNEI. The CDR3 loop reads CASTREDRLHQPQHF. The CDR3, as DNA: TGTGCCAGCACGAGAGAAGACAGGTTACATCAGCCCCAGCATTTT. The full variable domain, rest sourced from reference TRBV2 and TRBJ1-5, is EPEVTQTPSHQVTQMGQEVILRCVPISNHLYFYWYRQILGQKVEFLVSFYNNEISEKSEIFDDQFSVERPDGSNFTLKIRSTKLEDSAMYFCASTREDRLHQPQHFGDGTRLSIL.

This sequence joins TRBV2 and TRBJ2-1, with D unresolved. The V gene's germline CDR1 is SNHLY and CDR2 FYNNEI. V was clipped by 4 bases and J by 15 bases, with 16 bases between them. The CDR3 is made up of 12 amino acids. The CDR3 coding sequence is TGTGCCAGCAGTGGAGCGACTCCCATGGCGTTCTTC. This gives the protein CASSGATPMAFF.

Points on this clonotype: This clone may be a read error of a much larger clone one base away. This chain connects TRBV7-2 to TRBJ2-7, with D uncertain. V lost 2 bases to trimming and J lost 3 bases, with 5 bases between them. This CDR3 comprises 12 residues. Germline lookup yields CDR1 SGHTA and CDR2 FQGNSA. CDR3 amino acids: CASSLPRYEQYF. The CDR3 coding sequence is TGTGCCAGCAGCTTACCCCGCTACGAGCAGTACTTC.

CDR3 bases: TGTGCCAGCTCACCTGGGACAGGGGGCTTACAGCCCCAGCATTTT. Translation gives CASSPGTGGLQPQHF. V is TRBV18 and J is TRBJ1-5, with TRBD1 matching 12 bases. Trimming removed 3 bases from V and 7 bases from J; junction bases left unmatched: 4. This CDR3 contains 15 residues. From germline, CDR1 is KGHSH and CDR2 LQKENI.

This clonotype has at least ten counts. The chain employs TRBV27 and TRBJ1-2, with D possibly being TRBD1 (6 bases). The CDR3 is made up of 15 amino acids. The V end was cut by 5 bases, the J end by 4 bases, with 17 bases between. Germline V lookup: CDR1 MNHEY, CDR2 SMNVEV (reference sequence). The CDR3, as DNA: TGTGCCAGCAGTCATTCTAACAGGGTAGTCTATGGCTACACCTTC. Residues: CASSHSNRVVYGYTF.